A single sample is the source of the 11 T cell receptor beta chains below, sequenced in a study of blood T cell repertoires in COVID-19. The protocol was immunoSEQ multiplex PCR, while the TCRdb copy is restricted to in-frame clones and leaves out a portion. The profile shows 200,000 or so clones, under 85% of them singletons. What was sequenced was peripheral blood. The receptors derive from a woman in her forties with acute or convalescent COVID-19.

The chain employs TRBV15 and TRBJ1-1, with D unresolved. Germline V CDR1 and CDR2: LNHNV, YYDKDF (reference sequence). This CDR3 region has 15 residues. The V and J ends lost 0 bases and 7 bases respectively, with 15 bases between them. Here the CDR3 reads CATSRDSARNNEAFF. CDR3 in DNA: TGTGCCACCAGCAGAGATTCGGCCAGGAATAATGAAGCTTTCTTT.

This chain uses TRBV11-1 with TRBJ2-7, with D hard to call. The germline V and J ends were trimmed by 6 bases and 4 bases, with 13 bases remaining between them. Germline CDR1 SGHAT, CDR2 FQDESV (reference sequence). The CDR3 length is 13 residues. The CDR3 DNA follows: TGTGCCAGCAGTCCACGACTCAGATACGAGCAGTACTTC. It codes for CASSPRLRYEQYF.

The rearrangement joins TRBV27 to TRBJ2-7; 10 bases line up with TRBD1. J gave up 7 bases and V 3 bases, and 6 bases lay outside the gene matches. Germline V gives CDR1 MNHEY, CDR2 SMNVEV (reference sequence). CDR3 length: 14 residues. The CDR3 is CASSFQGQGREQYF. CDR3 nucleotide sequence: TGTGCCAGCAGTTTTCAGGGACAGGGGAGGGAGCAGTACTTC.

The V gene is TRBV6-5, the J gene TRBJ1-5; tentative D call: TRBD1 (5 bases). V was trimmed by 0 bases and J by 9 bases, leaving 15 bases between them. Germline lookup yields CDR1 MNHEY and CDR2 SVGAGI. The length of the CDR3 is 15 residues. The CDR3, as DNA: TGTGCCAGCAGTTACTCTCGGACACCATTCTCGCCCCAGCATTTT. It yields the protein CASSYSRTPFSPQHF.

The chain combines TRBV2 with TRBJ2-3, with TRBD1 identical over 8 bases. Germline values: CDR1 SNHLY, CDR2 FYNNEI. J gave up 3 bases and V 3 bases, and 8 bases lay outside the gene matches. The CDR3 sequence is 16 residues long. CDR3 DNA: TGTGCCAGCAGTGATCCGGACAGGGTTCGTACAGATACGCAGTATTTT. Translating it yields CASSDPDRVRTDTQYF.

The V call is TRBV30, the J call TRBJ1-4; D is perhaps TRBD1 (6 bases). Trimming took 1 base from V and 7 from J, leaving 13 bases between them. The CDR3 length is 14 residues. Germline V CDR1 and CDR2: GTSNPN, SVGIG (reference sequence). CDR3 protein: CAWSDEGVGEKLFF. In nucleotides, the CDR3 is TGTGCCTGGAGTGACGAGGGGGTGGGTGAAAAACTGTTTTTT.

The chain recombines TRBV5-4 with TRBJ2-2; D is possibly TRBD2 (5 bases). Germline loops: CDR1 SGHNT, CDR2 YYREEE (reference sequence). The CDR3 length is 14 residues. The ends were cut back, 4 bases at V and 4 bases at J, with 11 bases in the middle. The CDR3 here is CASSMIEGTGELFF. CDR3 nucleotide sequence: TGTGCCAGCAGCATGATCGAGGGCACCGGGGAGCTGTTTTTT.

The V and J genes are TRBV28 and TRBJ2-1; possibly TRBD2 for D (6 bases). This CDR3 has 11 residues. V was clipped by 5 bases and J by 15 bases, with 14 bases between them. The germline V gene encodes CDR1 MDHEN and CDR2 SYDVKM. CDR3 residues: CASSPPGVLFF. CDR3 coding DNA: TGTGCCAGCAGTCCCCCGGGGGTTCTGTTCTTC.

The rearrangement uses TRBV24-1 and TRBJ1-4, with TRBD1 matching over 10 bases. Germline trimming cut 2 bases from V and 6 bases from J; bases unmatched to any gene: 2. The CDR3 is 15 residues long. Germline V gene data show CDR1 as KGHDR and CDR2 as SFDVKD. The CDR3 sequence is CATSDSGQGDEKLFF. In DNA form, the CDR3 reads TGTGCCACCAGTGATTCCGGACAGGGGGATGAAAAACTGTTTTTT.

The rearrangement links TRBV28 to TRBJ2-7; 7 bases are shared with TRBD2. The CDR3 sequence is 13 residues long. Trimming took 6 bases from V and 0 from J; bases not matched to a gene: 2. Looked up from germline, CDR1 is MDHEN and CDR2 is SYDVKM. The CDR3 region has the DNA TGTGCCAGCAGGCGGGAGAGCTCCTACGAGCAGTACTTC. Translated: CASRRESSYEQYF.

This CDR3 reads CASSPGTGSTDTQYF. The DNA for the CDR3 is TGTGCCAGCTCACCCGGGACAGGTAGCACAGATACGCAGTATTTT. The gene calls are TRBV18 and TRBJ2-3, with 8 bases lining up with TRBD1. CDR3 length: 15 residues. CDR1 and CDR2 (germline): KGHSH, LQKENI. The J segment lost 0 bases and the V segment lost 3 bases, leaving 2 bases of the junction unmatched.